These T cell receptor beta chains were read from a single sample in a study of blood T cells in healthy people across ages. TCRdb analysed the 5' RACE reads with MiXCR anew, one entry per CDR3 protein. There are 630,000 or so distinct CDR3 sequences in the sample; about 30% occur only once, and more than 15% lies in the top ten. Sequences were obtained from blood. These receptors were taken from a woman at least 80 years old in good health. Each CDR3 is given with its conserved first and last residue. Fields, in order: CDR3 protein, CDR3 DNA, CDR3 length, D gene, V gene, clone size, J gene. The D gene is left open where the match is weak. Some rows have no size entry. The others give once, few or many, or a class for an expanded clone.

cdr3_aa: CSAETSGGELETQYF; cdr3_nt: TGCAGTGCTGAGACTAGCGGGGGGGAGTTGGAGACCCAGTACTTC; cdr3_length: 15; d_call: TRBD2; v_call: TRBV20-1; clone_size: many; j_call: TRBJ2-5
cdr3_aa: CSASQRGGYTF; cdr3_nt: TGCAGTGCTAGCCAACGTGGGGGCTACACCTTC; cdr3_length: 11; d_call: -; v_call: TRBV20-1; clone_size: -; j_call: TRBJ1-2
cdr3_aa: CASSPTRAGGELFF; cdr3_nt: TGTGCCAGCAGCCCCACAAGAGCGGGCGGGGAGCTGTTTTTT; cdr3_length: 14; d_call: -; v_call: TRBV12-3/TRBV12-4; clone_size: -; j_call: TRBJ2-2
cdr3_aa: CSARGQTAGYTF; cdr3_nt: TGCAGTGCCCGGGGACAGACGGCTGGCTACACCTTC; cdr3_length: 12; d_call: TRBD1; v_call: TRBV20-1; clone_size: many; j_call: TRBJ1-2
cdr3_aa: CATGPTTRYEQYF; cdr3_nt: TGTGCCACGGGACCGACTACCAGATACGAGCAGTACTTC; cdr3_length: 13; d_call: -; v_call: TRBV6-5; clone_size: many; j_call: TRBJ2-7
cdr3_aa: CASRPVRAGSDEQFF; cdr3_nt: TGCGCCAGCAGGCCCGTGCGAGCGGGGTCCGATGAGCAGTTCTTC; cdr3_length: 15; d_call: TRBD2; v_call: TRBV5-1; clone_size: many; j_call: TRBJ2-1
cdr3_aa: CSAPDTGPNEQFF; cdr3_nt: TGCAGTGCTCCAGATACAGGACCCAATGAGCAGTTCTTC; cdr3_length: 13; d_call: -; v_call: TRBV20-1; clone_size: -; j_call: TRBJ2-1
cdr3_aa: CAWSVHGTNYGYTF; cdr3_nt: TGTGCCTGGAGTGTACATGGTACTAACTATGGCTACACCTTC; cdr3_length: 14; d_call: -; v_call: TRBV30; clone_size: many; j_call: TRBJ1-2
cdr3_aa: CSAQGGGRTGELFF; cdr3_nt: TGCAGTGCCCAGGGGGGGGGGCGCACCGGGGAGCTGTTTTTT; cdr3_length: 14; d_call: -; v_call: TRBV20-1; clone_size: -; j_call: TRBJ2-2
cdr3_aa: CASSKLRTGTDRPGSYNEQYF; cdr3_nt: TGTGCCAGTTCAAAATTGAGAACCGGGACGGACAGACCGGGGTCCTACAATGAGCAGTACTTC; cdr3_length: 21; d_call: -; v_call: TRBV18; clone_size: -; j_call: TRBJ2-7
cdr3_aa: CSAEAPGGAQETQYF; cdr3_nt: TGCAGTGCGGAAGCCCCCGGGGGCGCCCAAGAGACCCAGTACTTC; cdr3_length: 15; d_call: -; v_call: TRBV20-1; clone_size: once; j_call: TRBJ2-5